Shown below are 16 T cell receptor beta chains from a single sample sequenced in a study of blood T cell repertoires in COVID-19. The table came from immunoSEQ multiplex PCR; TCRdb's copy has only in-frame clones and leaves some out. The data contain tens of thousands of clones, more than 65% of them singletons. Sequenced input: peripheral blood. The receptor source for this set is a man between 65 and 85 years old with COVID-19, enrolled during active disease.

J is TRBJ2-1 and V is TRBV7-8; D ambiguous. This CDR3 is 16 amino acids long. CDR1 SGHVS and CDR2 FQNEAQ come from the germline V gene. The V end was cut by 5 bases, the J end by 3 bases, with 17 bases between. The chain's CDR3 is CASSRERYSVYNEQFF. CDR3 in DNA: TGTGCCAGCAGCCGAGAACGCTATTCCGTCTACAATGAGCAGTTCTTC.

The rearrangement joins TRBV5-4 to TRBJ2-1, with TRBD1 as a possible D gene (5 bases). V was trimmed by 7 bases and J by 1 base, leaving 18 bases between them. The germline V gene has CDR1 SGHNT and CDR2 YYREEE (reference sequence). This CDR3 contains 16 residues. This chain's CDR3 is CASFERGGLSYNEQFF. The CDR3 coding sequence is TGTGCCAGCTTTGAAAGGGGCGGCCTATCCTACAATGAGCAGTTCTTC. The complete variable domain, with remaining parts taken from reference TRBV5-4 and TRBJ2-1, reads ETGVTQSPTHLIKTRGQQVTLRCSSQSGHNTVSWYQQALGQGPQFIFQYYREEENGRGNFPPRFSGLQFPNYSSELNVNALELDDSALYLCASFERGGLSYNEQFFGPGTRLTVL.

The gene calls are TRBV10-3 and TRBJ1-1; D not certain. CDR1 ENHRY and CDR2 SYGVKD come from the germline V gene. The germline V and J ends were trimmed by 6 bases and 5 bases, with 13 bases remaining between them. The CDR3 sequence is 13 residues long. The CDR3 reads CAIRRLVGTEAFF. Written as DNA, the CDR3 is TGTGCCATCAGGAGATTGGTCGGGACTGAAGCTTTCTTT.

The V and J genes are TRBV27 and TRBJ2-7; 8 nucleotides agree with TRBD1. CDR3 size: 13 residues. The germline V gene encodes CDR1 MNHEY and CDR2 SMNVEV (reference sequence). Germline trimming cut 6 bases from V and 4 bases from J; bases unmatched to any gene: 5. The DNA of the CDR3 is TGTGCCAGCAGGACAGGGGTGGGGTACGAGCAGTACTTC. This translates into CASRTGVGYEQYF.

This clone was seen only a few times. The genes are TRBV5-6 and TRBJ1-1, with a weak D call TRBD1 (6 bases). The CDR3 runs to 12 residues. Trimming removed 4 bases at V and 8 bases at J, with 12 bases between. The germline V gene encodes CDR1 SGHDT and CDR2 YYEEEE. CDR3 DNA sequence: TGTGCCAGCAGCCTCAGGGGCAACGAAGCTTTCTTT. Residues: CASSLRGNEAFF.

This chain connects TRBV18 to TRBJ2-3; tentative D call: TRBD2 (6 bases). V was pared by 6 bases and J by 3 bases, with 10 bases between. The CDR3 extends over 13 amino acids. Germline V gene data show CDR1 as KGHSH and CDR2 as LQKENI. CDR3 loop: CASSGDSTDTQYF. The CDR3 region has the DNA TGTGCCAGCTCCGGGGACTCTACAGATACGCAGTATTTT. Full variable domain (outside the CDR3, taken from reference TRBV18 and TRBJ2-3): NAGVMQNPRHLVRRRGQEARLRCSPMKGHSHVYWYRQLPEEGLKFMVYLQKENIIDESGMPKERFSAEFPKEGPSILRIQQVVRGDSAAYFCASSGDSTDTQYFGPGTRLTVL.

CDR3 nucleotides: TGTGCCAGCAGCCAAAACCCCGGGACTCACTACTCCTACGAGCAGTACTTC. Residues: CASSQNPGTHYSYEQYF. This chain uses TRBV3-1 (or the pseudogene TRBV3-2) with TRBJ2-7; D is possibly TRBD2 (6 bases). The CDR3 covers 17 residues. The V and J ends lost 2 bases and 0 bases respectively, with 17 bases between them. Germline V gene data show CDR1 as LGHDT and CDR2 as YNNKEL (reference sequence).

The J gene is TRBJ1-2, the V gene TRBV7-9; possibly TRBD1 for D (6 bases). Germline V gene sequence: CDR1 SEHNR, CDR2 FQNEAQ (reference sequence). The CDR3 contains 15 residues. Trimming took off 5 bases at V and 6 bases at J, with 19 bases between the two ends. The CDR3 DNA is TGTGCCAGCAGCCGGAGAGGGGGACGCGCTCATGGCTACACCTTC. Translation: CASSRRGGRAHGYTF.

The gene calls are TRBV7-8 and TRBJ1-1; 8 bases map to TRBD1. This CDR3 contains 14 residues. Germline assignment: CDR1 SGHVS and CDR2 FQNEAQ. The V and J ends lost 3 bases and 7 bases, in that order; junction bases with no gene match: 7. DNA for the CDR3: TGTGCCAGCAGCTTCGACAGGGGAGTTATTGAAGCTTTCTTT. Translated, it gives CASSFDRGVIEAFF.

The chain links TRBV19 to TRBJ1-2; 8 nucleotides line up with TRBD1. There are 13 residues in the CDR3. Losses at the gene ends were 7 bases for V and 2 bases for J; bases not matched to a gene: 3. Germline V CDR1 and CDR2: LNHDA, SQIVND (reference sequence). In DNA, the CDR3 is TGTGCCAGTAAACAGGGGGACAACTATGGCTACACCTTC. Its protein product is CASKQGDNYGYTF.

The chain links TRBV6-5 to TRBJ1-1; no clear D. V was cut by 8 bases and J by 4 bases, with 8 bases left in between. The CDR3 covers 11 residues. Germline CDR1 MNHEY, CDR2 SVGAGI. In DNA form, the CDR3 reads TGTGCCAGCGTTTCATCCACTGAAGCTTTCTTT. As protein: CASVSSTEAFF.

CDR3 region: CASSFVKRSTEAFF. The DNA of the CDR3 is TGTGCCAGCAGTTTTGTCAAGCGGTCGACTGAAGCTTTCTTT. The gene calls are TRBV28 and TRBJ1-1, with D unclear. Per germline, CDR1 MDHEN and CDR2 SYDVKM. The CDR3 is 14 residues long. The V end lost 3 bases, the J end lost 5 bases, and 13 bases lay between the germline ends. The full variable domain, completed using reference TRBV28 and TRBJ1-1, is DVKVTQSSRYLVKRTGEKVFLECVQDMDHENMFWYRQDPGLGLRLIYFSYDVKMKEKGDIPEGYSVSREKKERFSLILESASTNQTSMYLCASSFVKRSTEAFFGQGTRLTVV.

This clone was found once. The V and J genes are TRBV19 and TRBJ1-1; no clear D. CDR1 LNHDA and CDR2 SQIVND come from the germline V gene (reference sequence). This CDR3 comprises 13 residues. The V end was cut by 5 bases, the J end by 1 base, with 8 bases between. In DNA, the CDR3 is TGTGCCAGTAGTCCAGGTCCGAACACTGAAGCTTTCTTT. Residues: CASSPGPNTEAFF.

V usage is TRBV7-2 and J usage is TRBJ1-6, with TRBD1 matching over 9 bases. This CDR3 contains 16 residues. Germline V gives CDR1 SGHTA, CDR2 FQGNSA. V shed 3 bases, J shed 7 bases, and the junction held 7 bases outside the gene matches. The CDR3 nucleotides are TGTGCCAGCAGCTTCCAACCGGACAGGGGCAATTCACCCCTCCACTTT. As protein: CASSFQPDRGNSPLHF.

This chain connects TRBV10-3 to TRBJ2-1; D possibly corresponds to TRBD2 (6 bases). This CDR3 comprises 16 residues. Germline values: CDR1 ENHRY, CDR2 SYGVKD. The V end lost 5 bases, the J end lost 4 bases, and 18 bases lay between the germline ends. CDR3 sequence (DNA): TGTGCCATCAGTACCGCCCGGGACTTTACTTACAATGAGCAGTTCTTC. Amino acids: CAISTARDFTYNEQFF.

The chain carries TRBV19 and TRBJ1-5; tentatively, D is TRBD1 (5 bases). V was pared by 8 bases and J by 4 bases, with 18 bases between. This CDR3 has 15 amino acids. Germline V gene lookup returns CDR1 LNHDA and CDR2 SQIVND (reference sequence). In DNA form, the CDR3 reads TGTGCCAGTGGACTCCTCCAGGGAGGTAATCAGCCCCAGCATTTT. Its translation: CASGLLQGGNQPQHF.